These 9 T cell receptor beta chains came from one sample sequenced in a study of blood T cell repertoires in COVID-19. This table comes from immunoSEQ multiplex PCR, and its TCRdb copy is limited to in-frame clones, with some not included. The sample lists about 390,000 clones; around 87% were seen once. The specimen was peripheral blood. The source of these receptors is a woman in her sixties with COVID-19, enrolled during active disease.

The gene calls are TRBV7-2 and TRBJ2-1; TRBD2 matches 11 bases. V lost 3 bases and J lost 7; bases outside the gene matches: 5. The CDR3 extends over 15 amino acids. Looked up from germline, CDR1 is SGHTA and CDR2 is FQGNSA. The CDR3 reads CASSFLAGGENEQFF. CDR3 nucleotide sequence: TGTGCCAGCAGCTTCTTAGCGGGGGGGGAGAATGAGCAGTTCTTC. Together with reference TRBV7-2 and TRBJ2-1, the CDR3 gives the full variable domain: GAGVSQSPSNKVTEKGKDVELRCDPISGHTALYWYRQSLGQGLEFLIYFQGNSAPDKSGLPSDRFSAERTGGSVSTLTIQRTQQEDSAVYLCASSFLAGGENEQFFGPGTRLTVL.

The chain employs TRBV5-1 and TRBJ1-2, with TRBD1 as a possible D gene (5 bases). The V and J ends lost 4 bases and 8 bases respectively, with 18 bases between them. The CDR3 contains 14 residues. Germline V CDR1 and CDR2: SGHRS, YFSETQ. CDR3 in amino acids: CASSPNLRVAGYTF. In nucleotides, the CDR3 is TGCGCCAGCAGCCCAAACCTCAGGGTCGCGGGCTACACCTTC. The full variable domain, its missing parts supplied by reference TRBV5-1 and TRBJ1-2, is KAGVTQTPRYLIKTRGQQVTLSCSPISGHRSVSWYQQTPGQGLQFLFEYFSETQRNKGNFPGRFSGRQFSNSRSEMNVSTLELGDSALYLCASSPNLRVAGYTFGSGTRLTVV.

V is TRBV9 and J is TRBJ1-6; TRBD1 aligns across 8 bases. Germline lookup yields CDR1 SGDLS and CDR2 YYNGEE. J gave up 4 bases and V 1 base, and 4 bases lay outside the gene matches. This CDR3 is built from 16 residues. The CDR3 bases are TGTGCCAGCAGCGTAATGAGACAGGGGTATAATTCACCCCTCCACTTT. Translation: CASSVMRQGYNSPLHF.

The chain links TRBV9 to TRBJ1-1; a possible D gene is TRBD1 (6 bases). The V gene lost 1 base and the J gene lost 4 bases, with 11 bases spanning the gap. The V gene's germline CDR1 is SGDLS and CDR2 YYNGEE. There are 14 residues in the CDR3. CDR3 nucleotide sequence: TGTGCCAGCAGCGTATCACAGGGCGGCACTGAAGCTTTCTTT. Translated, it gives CASSVSQGGTEAFF.

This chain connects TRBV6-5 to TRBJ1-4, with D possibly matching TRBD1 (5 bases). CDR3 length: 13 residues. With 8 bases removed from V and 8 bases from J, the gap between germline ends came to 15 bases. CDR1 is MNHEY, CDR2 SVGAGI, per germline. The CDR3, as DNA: TGTGCCAGCCGGGCAGGGATGGTAGAAAAACTGTTTTTT. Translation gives CASRAGMVEKLFF.

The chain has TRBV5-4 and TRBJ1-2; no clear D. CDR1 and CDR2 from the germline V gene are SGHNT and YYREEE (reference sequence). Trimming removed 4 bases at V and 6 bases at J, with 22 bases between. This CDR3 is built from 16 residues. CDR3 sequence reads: CASSPQSRRPGDGYTF. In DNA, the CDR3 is TGTGCCAGCAGCCCCCAAAGTAGGCGCCCCGGGGATGGCTACACCTTC.

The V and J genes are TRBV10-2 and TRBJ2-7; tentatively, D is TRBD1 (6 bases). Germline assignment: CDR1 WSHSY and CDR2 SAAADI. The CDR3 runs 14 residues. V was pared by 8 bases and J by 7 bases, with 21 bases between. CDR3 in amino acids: CASGKDDPRGEQYF. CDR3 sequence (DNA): TGCGCCAGCGGTAAAGATGACCCCAGGGGAGAGCAGTACTTC.

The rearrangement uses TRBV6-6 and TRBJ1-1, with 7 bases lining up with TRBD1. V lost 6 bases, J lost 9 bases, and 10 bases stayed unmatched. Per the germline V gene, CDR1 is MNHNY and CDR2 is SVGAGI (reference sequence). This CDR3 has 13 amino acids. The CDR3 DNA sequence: TGTGCCAGCAGCAACGGACAGGATCGACAAGCTTTCTTT. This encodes CASSNGQDRQAFF.

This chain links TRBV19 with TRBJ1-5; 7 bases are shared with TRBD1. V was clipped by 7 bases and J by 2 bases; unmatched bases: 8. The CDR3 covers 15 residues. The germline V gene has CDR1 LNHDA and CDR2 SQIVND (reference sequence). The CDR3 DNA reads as TGTGCCAGTACCACAAGACAGGGCGGCAATCAGCCCCAGCATTTT. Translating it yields CASTTRQGGNQPQHF.